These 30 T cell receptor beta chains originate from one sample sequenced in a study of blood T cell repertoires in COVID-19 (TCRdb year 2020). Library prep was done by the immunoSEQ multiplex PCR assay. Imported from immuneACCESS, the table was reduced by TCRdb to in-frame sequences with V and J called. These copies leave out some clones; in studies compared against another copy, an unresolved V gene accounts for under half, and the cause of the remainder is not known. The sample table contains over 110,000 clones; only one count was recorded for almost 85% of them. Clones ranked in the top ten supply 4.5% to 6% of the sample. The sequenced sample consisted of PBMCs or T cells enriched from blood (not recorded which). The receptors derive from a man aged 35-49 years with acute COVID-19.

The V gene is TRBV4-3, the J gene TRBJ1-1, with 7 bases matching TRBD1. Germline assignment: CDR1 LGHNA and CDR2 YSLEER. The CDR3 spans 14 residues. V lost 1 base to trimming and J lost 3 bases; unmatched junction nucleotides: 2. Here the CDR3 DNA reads TGCGCCAGCAGCCAAGGACAGGGAGACACTGAAGCTTTCTTT. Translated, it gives CASSQGQGDTEAFF.

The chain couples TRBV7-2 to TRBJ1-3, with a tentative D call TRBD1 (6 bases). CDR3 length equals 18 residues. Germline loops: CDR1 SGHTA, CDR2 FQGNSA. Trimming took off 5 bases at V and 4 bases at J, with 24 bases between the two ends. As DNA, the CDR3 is TGTGCCAGCAGCCACCTAAGAGATCTAAGGGGGTCCGGAAACACCATATATTTT. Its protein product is CASSHLRDLRGSGNTIYF.

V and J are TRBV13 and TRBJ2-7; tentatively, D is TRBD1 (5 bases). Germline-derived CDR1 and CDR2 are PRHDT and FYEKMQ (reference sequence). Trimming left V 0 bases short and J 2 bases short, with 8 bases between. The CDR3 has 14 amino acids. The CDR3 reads CASSLGGQAYEQYF. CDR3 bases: TGTGCCAGCAGCTTAGGGGGGCAAGCCTACGAGCAGTACTTC.

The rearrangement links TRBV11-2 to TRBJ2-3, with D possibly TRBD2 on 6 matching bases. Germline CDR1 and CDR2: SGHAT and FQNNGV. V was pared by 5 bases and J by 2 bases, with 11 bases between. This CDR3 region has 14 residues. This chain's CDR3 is CASSQAGYTDTQYF. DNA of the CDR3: TGTGCCAGCAGCCAGGCGGGGTACACAGATACGCAGTATTTT.

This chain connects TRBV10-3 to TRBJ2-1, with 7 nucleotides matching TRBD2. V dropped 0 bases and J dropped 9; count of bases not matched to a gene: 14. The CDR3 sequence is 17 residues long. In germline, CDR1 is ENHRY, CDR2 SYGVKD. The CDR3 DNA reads TGTGCCATCAGTGAGTCGGCTAGCGGCACTACGGCTAGTGAGCAGTTCTTC. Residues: CAISESASGTTASEQFF.

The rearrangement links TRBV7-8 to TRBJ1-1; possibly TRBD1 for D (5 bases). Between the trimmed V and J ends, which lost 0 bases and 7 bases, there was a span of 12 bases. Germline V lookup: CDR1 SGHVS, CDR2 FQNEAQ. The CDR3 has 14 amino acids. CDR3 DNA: TGTGCCAGCAGCTTAGCGATAGGGGTAGATGAAGCTTTCTTT. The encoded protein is CASSLAIGVDEAFF. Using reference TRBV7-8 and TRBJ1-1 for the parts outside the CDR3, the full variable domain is GAGVSQSPRYKVAKRGQDVALRCDPISGHVSLFWYQQALGQGPEFLTYFQNEAQLDKSGLPSDRFFAERPEGSVSTLKIQRTQQEDSAVYLCASSLAIGVDEAFFGQGTRLTVV.

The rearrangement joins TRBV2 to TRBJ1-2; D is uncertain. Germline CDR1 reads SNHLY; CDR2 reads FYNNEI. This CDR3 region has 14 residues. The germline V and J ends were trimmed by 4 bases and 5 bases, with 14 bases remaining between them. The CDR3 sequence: CASSVRSPIYGYTF. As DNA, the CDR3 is TGTGCCAGCAGTGTAAGATCGCCTATTTATGGCTACACCTTC. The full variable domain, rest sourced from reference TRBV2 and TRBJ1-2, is EPEVTQTPSHQVTQMGQEVILRCVPISNHLYFYWYRQILGQKVEFLVSFYNNEISEKSEIFDDQFSVERPDGSNFTLKIRSTKLEDSAMYFCASSVRSPIYGYTFGSGTRLTVV.

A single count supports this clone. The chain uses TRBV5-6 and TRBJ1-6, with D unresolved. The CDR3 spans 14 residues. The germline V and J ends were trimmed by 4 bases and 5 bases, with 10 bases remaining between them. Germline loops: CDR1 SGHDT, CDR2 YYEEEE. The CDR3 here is CASSAGANNSPLHF. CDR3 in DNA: TGTGCCAGCAGCGCTGGTGCGAATAATTCACCCCTCCACTTT.

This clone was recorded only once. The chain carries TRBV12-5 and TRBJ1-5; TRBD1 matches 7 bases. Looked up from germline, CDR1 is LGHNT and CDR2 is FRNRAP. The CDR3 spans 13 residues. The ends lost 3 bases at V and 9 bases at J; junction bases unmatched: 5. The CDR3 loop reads CASGLDRDSPQHF. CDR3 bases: TGTGCTAGTGGTTTAGACAGGGACTCGCCCCAGCATTTT.

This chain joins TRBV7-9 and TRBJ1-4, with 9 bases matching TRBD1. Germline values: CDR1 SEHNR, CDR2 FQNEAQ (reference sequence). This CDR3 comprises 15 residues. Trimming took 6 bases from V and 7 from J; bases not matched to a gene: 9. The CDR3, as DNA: TGTGCCAGCAGACAGGGGGCGGATATTGGTGAAAAACTGTTTTTT. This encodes CASRQGADIGEKLFF.

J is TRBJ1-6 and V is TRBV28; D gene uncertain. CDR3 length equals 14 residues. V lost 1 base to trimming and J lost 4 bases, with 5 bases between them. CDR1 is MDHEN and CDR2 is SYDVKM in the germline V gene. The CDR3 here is CASSLFRYNSPLHF. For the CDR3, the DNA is TGTGCCAGCAGTTTATTCCGTTATAATTCACCCCTCCACTTT.

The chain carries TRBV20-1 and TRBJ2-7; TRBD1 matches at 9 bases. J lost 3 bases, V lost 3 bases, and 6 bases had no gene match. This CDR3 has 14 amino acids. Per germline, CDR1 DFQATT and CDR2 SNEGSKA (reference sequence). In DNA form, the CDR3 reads TGCAGTGCTAGTAGGATGGGACAGGGCTACGAGCAGTACTTC. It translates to CSASRMGQGYEQYF.

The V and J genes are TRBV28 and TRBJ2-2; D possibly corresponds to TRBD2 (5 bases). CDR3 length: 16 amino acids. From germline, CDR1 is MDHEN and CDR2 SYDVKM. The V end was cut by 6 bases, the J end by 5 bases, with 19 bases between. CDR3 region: CASSPQTTRGTGELFF. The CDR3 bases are TGTGCCAGCAGCCCTCAGACAACTCGGGGAACCGGGGAGCTGTTTTTT.

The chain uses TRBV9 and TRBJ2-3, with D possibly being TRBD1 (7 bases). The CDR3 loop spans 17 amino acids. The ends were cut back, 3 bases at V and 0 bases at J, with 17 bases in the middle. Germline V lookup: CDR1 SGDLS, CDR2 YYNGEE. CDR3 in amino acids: CASSAQGGSSSTDTQYF. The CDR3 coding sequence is TGTGCCAGCAGCGCCCAGGGGGGTAGCAGTAGCACAGATACGCAGTATTTT.

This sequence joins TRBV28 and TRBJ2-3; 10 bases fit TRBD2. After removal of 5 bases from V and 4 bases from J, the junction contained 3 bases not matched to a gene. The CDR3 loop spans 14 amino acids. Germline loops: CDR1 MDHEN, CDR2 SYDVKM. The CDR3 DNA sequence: TGTGCCAGCAGTCCCCTAGCGGGGGCAGATACGCAGTATTTT. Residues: CASSPLAGADTQYF. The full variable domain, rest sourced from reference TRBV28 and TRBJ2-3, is DVKVTQSSRYLVKRTGEKVFLECVQDMDHENMFWYRQDPGLGLRLIYFSYDVKMKEKGDIPEGYSVSREKKERFSLILESASTNQTSMYLCASSPLAGADTQYFGPGTRLTVL.

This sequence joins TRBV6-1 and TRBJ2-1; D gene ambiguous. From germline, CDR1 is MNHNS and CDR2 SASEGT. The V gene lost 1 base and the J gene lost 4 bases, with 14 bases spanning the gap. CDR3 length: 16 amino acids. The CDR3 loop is CASSEGQAYGYNEQFF. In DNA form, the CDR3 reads TGTGCCAGCAGTGAAGGGCAGGCCTATGGATACAATGAGCAGTTCTTC.

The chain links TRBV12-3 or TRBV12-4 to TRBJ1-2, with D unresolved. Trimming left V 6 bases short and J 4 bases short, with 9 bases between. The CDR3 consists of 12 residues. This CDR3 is CASSGDLYGYTF. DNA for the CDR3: TGTGCCAGCAGCGGAGACCTCTATGGCTACACCTTC.

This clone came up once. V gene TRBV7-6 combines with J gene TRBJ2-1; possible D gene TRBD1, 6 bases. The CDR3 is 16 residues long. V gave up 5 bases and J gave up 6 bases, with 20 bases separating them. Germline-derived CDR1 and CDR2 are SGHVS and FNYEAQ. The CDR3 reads CASSKITGFPLNEQFF. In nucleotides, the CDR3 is TGTGCCAGCAGCAAAATTACAGGGTTCCCCCTCAATGAGCAGTTCTTC.

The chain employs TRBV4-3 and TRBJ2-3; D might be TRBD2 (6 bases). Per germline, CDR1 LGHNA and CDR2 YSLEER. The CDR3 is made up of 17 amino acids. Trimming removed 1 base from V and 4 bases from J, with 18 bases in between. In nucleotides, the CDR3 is TGCGCCAGCAGCCAAGTCGGGACTTTTAATGTCCCAGATACGCAGTATTTT. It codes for CASSQVGTFNVPDTQYF.

The CDR3 sequence is CASSRSDSPGNTIYF. In DNA, the CDR3 is TGCGCCAGCAGCCGATCGGACAGTCCTGGAAACACCATATATTTT. This sequence joins TRBV4-3 and TRBJ1-3; maybe TRBD1 (6 bases). The CDR3 consists of 15 residues. CDR1 and CDR2 (germline): LGHNA, YSLEER. V was pared by 4 bases and J by 2 bases, with 12 bases between.

The chain's CDR3 is CASTPRRRTGNGYTF. The CDR3 region has the DNA TGTGCCAGCACCCCACGCCGGAGGACAGGGAACGGCTACACCTTC. The chain links TRBV28 to TRBJ1-2; 8 nucleotides line up with TRBD1. The CDR3 consists of 15 residues. Germline-derived CDR1 and CDR2 are MDHEN and SYDVKM. J gave up 8 bases and V 7 bases, and 15 bases lay outside the gene matches.

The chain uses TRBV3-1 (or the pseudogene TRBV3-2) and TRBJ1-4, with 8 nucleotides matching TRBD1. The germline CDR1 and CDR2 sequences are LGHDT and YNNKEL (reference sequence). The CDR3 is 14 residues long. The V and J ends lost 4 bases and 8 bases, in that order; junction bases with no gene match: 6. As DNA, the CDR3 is TGTGCCAGCAGCCCGCGGACAGGGAAGGAAAAACTGTTTTTT. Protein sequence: CASSPRTGKEKLFF.

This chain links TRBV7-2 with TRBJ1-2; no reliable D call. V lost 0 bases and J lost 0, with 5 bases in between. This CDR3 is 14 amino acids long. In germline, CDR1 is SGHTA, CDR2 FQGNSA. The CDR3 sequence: CASSLARSNYGYTF. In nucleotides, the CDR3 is TGTGCCAGCAGCTTAGCCAGGTCTAACTATGGCTACACCTTC.

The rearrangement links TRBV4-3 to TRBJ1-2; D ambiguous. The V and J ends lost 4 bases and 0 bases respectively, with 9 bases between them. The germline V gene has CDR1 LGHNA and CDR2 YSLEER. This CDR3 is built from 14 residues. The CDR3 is CASSPRSSNYGYTF. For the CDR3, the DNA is TGCGCCAGCAGCCCTCGGTCCTCTAACTATGGCTACACCTTC.

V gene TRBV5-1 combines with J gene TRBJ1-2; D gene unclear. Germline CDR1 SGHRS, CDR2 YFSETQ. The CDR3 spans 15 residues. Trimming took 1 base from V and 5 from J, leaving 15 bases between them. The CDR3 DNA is TGCGCCAGCAGCTTGAACACAGTTGCGGGTTATGGCTACACCTTC. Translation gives CASSLNTVAGYGYTF.

The CDR3 nucleotides are TGTGCCAGCAGTTACTCCGGACGACAGCGGGCAGGAGATACGCAGTATTTT. Its translation: CASSYSGRQRAGDTQYF. The J gene is TRBJ2-3, the V gene TRBV6-2 or TRBV6-3; maybe TRBD2 (6 bases). Trimming took 0 bases from V and 5 from J, leaving 18 bases between them. The CDR3 length is 17 residues. Germline lookup yields CDR1 MNHEY and CDR2 SVGEGT.

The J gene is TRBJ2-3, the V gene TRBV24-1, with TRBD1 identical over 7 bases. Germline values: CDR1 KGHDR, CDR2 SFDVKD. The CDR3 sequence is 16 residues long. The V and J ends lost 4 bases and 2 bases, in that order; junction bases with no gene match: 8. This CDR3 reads CATSEPVTGNTDTQYF. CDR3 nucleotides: TGTGCCACCAGTGAGCCTGTGACAGGGAACACAGATACGCAGTATTTT.

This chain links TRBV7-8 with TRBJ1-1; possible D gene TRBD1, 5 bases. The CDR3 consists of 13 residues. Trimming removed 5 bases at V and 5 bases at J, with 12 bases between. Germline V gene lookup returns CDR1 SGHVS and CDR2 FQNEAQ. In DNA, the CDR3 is TGTGCCAGCAGCAAGATGGGGGGGACTGAAGCTTTCTTT. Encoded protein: CASSKMGGTEAFF.

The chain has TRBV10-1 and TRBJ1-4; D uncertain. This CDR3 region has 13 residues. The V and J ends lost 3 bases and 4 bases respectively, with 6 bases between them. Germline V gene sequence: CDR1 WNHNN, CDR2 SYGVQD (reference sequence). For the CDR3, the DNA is TGCGCCAGCAGTGACGGTATTAATGAAAAACTGTTTTTT. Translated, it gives CASSDGINEKLFF.

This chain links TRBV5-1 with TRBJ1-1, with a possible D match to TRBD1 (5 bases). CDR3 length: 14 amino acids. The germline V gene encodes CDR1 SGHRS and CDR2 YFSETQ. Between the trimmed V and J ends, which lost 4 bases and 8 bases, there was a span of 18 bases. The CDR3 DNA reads TGCGCCAGCAGCGTCACAGCGGGGGAGGCCGAAGCTTTCTTT. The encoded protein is CASSVTAGEAEAFF. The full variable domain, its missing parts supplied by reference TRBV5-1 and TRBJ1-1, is KAGVTQTPRYLIKTRGQQVTLSCSPISGHRSVSWYQQTPGQGLQFLFEYFSETQRNKGNFPGRFSGRQFSNSRSEMNVSTLELGDSALYLCASSVTAGEAEAFFGQGTRLTVV.